This T cell receptor (beta chain) was obtained from a study of blood T cell repertoires in COVID-19. Profiled with immunoSEQ multiplex PCR; TCRdb holds only in-frame clones, not every one. The data show roughly 24,000 clones, just over 90% seen once. CDR1 and CDR2 from the germline V gene are ENHRY and SYGVKD. Trimming cost V 4 bases and J 6 bases; bases outside gene matches: 2. The CDR3 runs to 13 residues. The receptor comes from a human donor in a cohort sampled during active COVID-19. The rearrangement joins TRBV10-3 to TRBJ2-2; 7 bases are a match to TRBD1. Material: peripheral blood. The CDR3 reads CAISAQGAGELFF. The CDR3 nucleotides read TGTGCCATCAGTGCCCAGGGGGCCGGGGAGCTGTTTTTT.